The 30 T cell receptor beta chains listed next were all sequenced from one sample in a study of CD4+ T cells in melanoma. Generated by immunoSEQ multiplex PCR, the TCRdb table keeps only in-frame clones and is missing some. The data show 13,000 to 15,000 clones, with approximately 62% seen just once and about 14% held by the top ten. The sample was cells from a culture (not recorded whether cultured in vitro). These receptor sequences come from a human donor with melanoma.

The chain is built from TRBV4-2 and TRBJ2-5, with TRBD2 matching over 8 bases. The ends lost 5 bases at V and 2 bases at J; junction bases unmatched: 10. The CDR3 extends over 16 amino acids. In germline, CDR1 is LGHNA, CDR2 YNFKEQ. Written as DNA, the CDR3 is TGTGCCAGCAGCACGGGGCCACTAGCGGCGCAAGAGACCCAGTACTTC. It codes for CASSTGPLAAQETQYF.

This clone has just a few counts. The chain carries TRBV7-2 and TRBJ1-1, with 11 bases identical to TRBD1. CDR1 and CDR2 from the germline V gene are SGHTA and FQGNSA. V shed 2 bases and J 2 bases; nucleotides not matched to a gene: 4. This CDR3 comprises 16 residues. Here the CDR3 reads CASSLRTGGLNTEAFF. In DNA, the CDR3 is TGTGCCAGCAGCTTAAGGACAGGGGGCTTAAACACTGAAGCTTTCTTT.

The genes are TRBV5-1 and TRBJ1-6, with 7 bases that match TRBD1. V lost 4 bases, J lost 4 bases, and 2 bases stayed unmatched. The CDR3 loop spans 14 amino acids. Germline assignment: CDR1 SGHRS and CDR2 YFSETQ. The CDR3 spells CASSNRGYNSPLHF. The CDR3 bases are TGCGCCAGCAGCAACAGGGGATATAATTCACCCCTCCACTTT.

CDR3 protein: CASSLAQIQETQYF. CDR3 nucleotide sequence: TGCGCCAGCAGCTTGGCCCAGATCCAAGAGACCCAGTACTTC. The chain recombines TRBV5-1 with TRBJ2-5; unclear D gene. The germline V and J ends were trimmed by 0 bases and 1 base, with 7 bases remaining between them. The CDR3 covers 14 residues. Germline V gives CDR1 SGHRS, CDR2 YFSETQ.

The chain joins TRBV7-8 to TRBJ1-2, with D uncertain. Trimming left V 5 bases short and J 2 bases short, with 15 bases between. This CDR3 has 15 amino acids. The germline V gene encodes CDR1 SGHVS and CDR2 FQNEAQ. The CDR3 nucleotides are TGTGCCAGCAGCCCCCTCCGCAGTCAGAACTATGGCTACACCTTC. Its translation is CASSPLRSQNYGYTF.

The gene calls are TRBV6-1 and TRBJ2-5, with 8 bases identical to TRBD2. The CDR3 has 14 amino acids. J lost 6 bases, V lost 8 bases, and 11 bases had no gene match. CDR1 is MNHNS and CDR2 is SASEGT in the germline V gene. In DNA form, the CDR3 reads TGTGCCAGCGAGGTCAGCGGGGGCTGGAAGACCCAGTACTTC. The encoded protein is CASEVSGGWKTQYF.

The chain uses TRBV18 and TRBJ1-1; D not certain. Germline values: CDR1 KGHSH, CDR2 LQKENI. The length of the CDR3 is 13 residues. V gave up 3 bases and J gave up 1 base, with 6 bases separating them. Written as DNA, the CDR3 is TGTGCCAGCTCACCGGATGGGAACACTGAAGCTTTCTTT. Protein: CASSPDGNTEAFF.

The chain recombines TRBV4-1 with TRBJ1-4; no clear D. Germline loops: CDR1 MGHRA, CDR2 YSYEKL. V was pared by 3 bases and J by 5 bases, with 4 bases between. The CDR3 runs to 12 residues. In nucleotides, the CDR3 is TGCGCCAGCAGCCAGAGGAATGAAAAACTGTTTTTT. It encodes CASSQRNEKLFF.

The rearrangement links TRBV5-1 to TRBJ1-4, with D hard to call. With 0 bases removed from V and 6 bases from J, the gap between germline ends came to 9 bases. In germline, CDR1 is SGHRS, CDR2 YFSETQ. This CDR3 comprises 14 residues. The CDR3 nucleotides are TGCGCCAGCAGCTTGGTTGGGCAGGATGAAAAACTGTTTTTT. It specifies CASSLVGQDEKLFF.

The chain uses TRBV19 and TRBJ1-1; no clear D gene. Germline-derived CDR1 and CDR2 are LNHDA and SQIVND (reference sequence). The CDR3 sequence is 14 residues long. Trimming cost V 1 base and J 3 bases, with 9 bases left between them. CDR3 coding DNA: TGTGCCAGTAGTATAGTGGGGATGCACACTGAAGCTTTCTTT. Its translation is CASSIVGMHTEAFF.

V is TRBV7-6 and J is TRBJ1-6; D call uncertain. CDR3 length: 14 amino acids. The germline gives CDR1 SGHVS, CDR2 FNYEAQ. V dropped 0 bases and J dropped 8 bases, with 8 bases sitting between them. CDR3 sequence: CASSLAFDYSPLHF. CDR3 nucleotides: TGTGCCAGCAGCTTAGCTTTCGACTATTCACCCCTCCACTTT.

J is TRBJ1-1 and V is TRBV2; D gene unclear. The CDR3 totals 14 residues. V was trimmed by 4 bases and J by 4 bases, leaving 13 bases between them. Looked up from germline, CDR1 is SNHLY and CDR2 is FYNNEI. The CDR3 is CASSAEVLVTEAFF. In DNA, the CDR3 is TGTGCCAGCAGTGCGGAGGTTTTAGTCACTGAAGCTTTCTTT.

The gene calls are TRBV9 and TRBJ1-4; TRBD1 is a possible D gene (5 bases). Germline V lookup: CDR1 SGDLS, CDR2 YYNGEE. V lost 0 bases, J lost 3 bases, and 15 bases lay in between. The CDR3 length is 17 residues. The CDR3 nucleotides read TGTGCCAGCAGCGTAGGGTGGGGCAAAGAAGCTAATGAAAAACTGTTTTTT. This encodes CASSVGWGKEANEKLFF. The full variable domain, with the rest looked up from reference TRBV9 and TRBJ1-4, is DSGVTQTPKHLITATGQRVTLRCSPRSGDLSVYWYQQSLDQGLQFLIQYYNGEERAKGNILERFSAQQFPDLHSELNLSSLELGDSALYFCASSVGWGKEANEKLFFGSGTQLSVL.

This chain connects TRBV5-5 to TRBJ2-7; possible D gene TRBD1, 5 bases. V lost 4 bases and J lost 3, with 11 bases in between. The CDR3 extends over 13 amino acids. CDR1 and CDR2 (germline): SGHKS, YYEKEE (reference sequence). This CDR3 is CASSPGQFYEQYF. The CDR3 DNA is TGTGCCAGCAGCCCCGGACAATTCTACGAGCAGTACTTC.

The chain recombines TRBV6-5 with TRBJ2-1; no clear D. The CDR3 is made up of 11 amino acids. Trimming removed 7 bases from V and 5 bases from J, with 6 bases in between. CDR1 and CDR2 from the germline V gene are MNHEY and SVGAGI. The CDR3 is CASTANNEQFF. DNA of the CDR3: TGTGCCAGCACCGCTAACAATGAGCAGTTCTTC.

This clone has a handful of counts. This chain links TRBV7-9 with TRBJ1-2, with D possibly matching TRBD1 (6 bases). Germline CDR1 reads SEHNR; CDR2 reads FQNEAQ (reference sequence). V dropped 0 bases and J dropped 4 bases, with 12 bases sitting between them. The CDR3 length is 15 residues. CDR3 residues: CASSLANRAAYGYTF. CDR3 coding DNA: TGTGCCAGCAGCTTAGCAAACAGGGCCGCCTATGGCTACACCTTC.

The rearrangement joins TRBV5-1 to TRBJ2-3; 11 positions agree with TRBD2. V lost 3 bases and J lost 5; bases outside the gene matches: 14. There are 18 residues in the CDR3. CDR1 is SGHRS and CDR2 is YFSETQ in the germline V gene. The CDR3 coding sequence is TGCGCCAGCAGCTCCGGATTCTTAGCGGGGGGGCATGGAGATACGCAGTATTTT. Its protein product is CASSSGFLAGGHGDTQYF.

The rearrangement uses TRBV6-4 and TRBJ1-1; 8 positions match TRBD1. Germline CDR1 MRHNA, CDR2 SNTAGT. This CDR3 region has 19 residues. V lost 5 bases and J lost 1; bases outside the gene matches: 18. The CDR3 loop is CASSFPDKTGTGGNTEAFF. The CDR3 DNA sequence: TGTGCCAGCAGTTTTCCGGATAAGACCGGGACAGGTGGGAACACTGAAGCTTTCTTT.

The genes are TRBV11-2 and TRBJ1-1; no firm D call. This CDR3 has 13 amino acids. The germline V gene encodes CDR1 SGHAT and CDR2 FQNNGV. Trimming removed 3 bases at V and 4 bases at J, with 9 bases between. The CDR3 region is CASSFWLLTEAFF. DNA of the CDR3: TGTGCCAGCAGCTTTTGGCTGCTCACTGAAGCTTTCTTT.

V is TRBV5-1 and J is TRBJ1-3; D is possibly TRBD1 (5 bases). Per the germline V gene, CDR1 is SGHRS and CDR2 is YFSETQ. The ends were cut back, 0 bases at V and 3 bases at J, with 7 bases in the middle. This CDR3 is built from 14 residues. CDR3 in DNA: TGCGCCAGCAGCTTGGCAGGGATTGGAAACACCATATATTTT. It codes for CASSLAGIGNTIYF. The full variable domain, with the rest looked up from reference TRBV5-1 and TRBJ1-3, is KAGVTQTPRYLIKTRGQQVTLSCSPISGHRSVSWYQQTPGQGLQFLFEYFSETQRNKGNFPGRFSGRQFSNSRSEMNVSTLELGDSALYLCASSLAGIGNTIYFGEGSWLTVV.

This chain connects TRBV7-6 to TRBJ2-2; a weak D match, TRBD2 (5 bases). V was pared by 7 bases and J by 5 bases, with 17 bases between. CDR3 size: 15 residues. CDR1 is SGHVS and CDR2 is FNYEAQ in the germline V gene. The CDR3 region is CASTPGTRGTGELFF. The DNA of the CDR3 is TGTGCCAGCACCCCGGGCACCCGAGGGACCGGGGAGCTGTTTTTT.

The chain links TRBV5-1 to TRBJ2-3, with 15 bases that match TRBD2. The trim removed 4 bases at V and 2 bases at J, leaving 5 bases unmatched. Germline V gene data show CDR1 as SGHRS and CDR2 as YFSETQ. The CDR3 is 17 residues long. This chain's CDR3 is CASSHGLAGGFTDTQYF. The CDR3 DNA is TGCGCCAGCAGCCACGGACTAGCGGGGGGGTTCACAGATACGCAGTATTTT.

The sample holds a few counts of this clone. In DNA form, the CDR3 reads TGTGCCATCAGTCGGACAGGGACAGAGACCCAGTACTTC. Residues: CAISRTGTETQYF. This chain links TRBV10-3 with TRBJ2-5, with TRBD1 matching over 8 bases. V gave up 5 bases and J gave up 4 bases; unmatched junction bases: 3. There are 13 residues in the CDR3. Germline V gene lookup returns CDR1 ENHRY and CDR2 SYGVKD.

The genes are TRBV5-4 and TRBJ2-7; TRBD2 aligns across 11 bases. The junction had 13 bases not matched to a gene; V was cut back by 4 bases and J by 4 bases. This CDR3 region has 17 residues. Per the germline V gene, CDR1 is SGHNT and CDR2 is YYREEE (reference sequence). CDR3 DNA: TGTGCCAGCAGCCTAACCCTCCTAGCGGGGGGAGTATACGAGCAGTACTTC. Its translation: CASSLTLLAGGVYEQYF.

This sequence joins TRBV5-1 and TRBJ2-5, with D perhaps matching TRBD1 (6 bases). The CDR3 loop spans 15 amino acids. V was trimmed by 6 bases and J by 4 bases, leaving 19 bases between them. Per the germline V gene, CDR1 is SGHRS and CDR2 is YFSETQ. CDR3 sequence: CASTPIQGARETQYF. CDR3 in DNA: TGCGCCAGCACCCCTATACAGGGAGCCCGAGAGACCCAGTACTTC.

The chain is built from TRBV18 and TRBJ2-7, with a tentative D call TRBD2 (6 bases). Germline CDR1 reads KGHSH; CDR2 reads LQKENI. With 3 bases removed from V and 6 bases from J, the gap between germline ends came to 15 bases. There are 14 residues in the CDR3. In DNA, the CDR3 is TGTGCCAGCTCACCCCTTAGCGGAGATTCCGAGCAGTACTTC. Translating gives CASSPLSGDSEQYF.

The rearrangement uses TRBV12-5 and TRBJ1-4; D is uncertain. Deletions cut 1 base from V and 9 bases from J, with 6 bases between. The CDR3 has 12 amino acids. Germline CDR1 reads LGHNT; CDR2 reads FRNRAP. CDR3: CASGLDSKKLFF. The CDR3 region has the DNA TGTGCTAGTGGTTTGGACTCGAAAAAACTGTTTTTT.

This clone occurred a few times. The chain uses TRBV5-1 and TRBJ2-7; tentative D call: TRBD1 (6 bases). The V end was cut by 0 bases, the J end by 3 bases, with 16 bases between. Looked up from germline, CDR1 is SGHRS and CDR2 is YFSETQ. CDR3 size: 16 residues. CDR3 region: CASSLAGAGDLYEQYF. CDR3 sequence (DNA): TGCGCCAGCAGCTTGGCCGGAGCAGGGGACCTCTACGAGCAGTACTTC.

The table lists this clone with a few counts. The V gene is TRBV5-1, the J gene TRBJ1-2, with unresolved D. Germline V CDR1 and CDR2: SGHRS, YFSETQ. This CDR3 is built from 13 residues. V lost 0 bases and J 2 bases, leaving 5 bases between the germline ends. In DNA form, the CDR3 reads TGCGCCAGCAGCTTGGAGGGCAACTATGGCTACACCTTC. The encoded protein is CASSLEGNYGYTF.

CDR3 nucleotide sequence: TGTGCCAGCAGCTCAACCACCGCGGGACTAGCGGAGACCCAGTACTTC. Its translation: CASSSTTAGLAETQYF. The chain employs TRBV7-6 and TRBJ2-5; TRBD2 aligns across 10 bases. CDR1 and CDR2 from the germline V gene are SGHVS and FNYEAQ. V shed 4 bases, J shed 5 bases, and the junction held 10 bases outside the gene matches. The CDR3 length is 16 residues.